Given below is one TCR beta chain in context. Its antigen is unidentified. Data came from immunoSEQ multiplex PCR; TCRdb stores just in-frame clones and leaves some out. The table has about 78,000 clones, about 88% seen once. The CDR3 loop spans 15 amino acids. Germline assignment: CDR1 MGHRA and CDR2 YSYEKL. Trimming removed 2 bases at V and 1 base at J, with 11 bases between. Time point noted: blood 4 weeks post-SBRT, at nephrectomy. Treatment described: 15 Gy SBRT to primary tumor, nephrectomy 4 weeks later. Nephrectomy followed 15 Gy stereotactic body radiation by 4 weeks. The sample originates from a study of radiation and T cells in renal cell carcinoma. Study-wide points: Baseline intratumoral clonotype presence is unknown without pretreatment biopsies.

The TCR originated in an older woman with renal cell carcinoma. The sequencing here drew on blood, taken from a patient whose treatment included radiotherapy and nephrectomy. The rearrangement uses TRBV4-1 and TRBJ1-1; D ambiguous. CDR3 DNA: TGCGCCAGCAGCCAACAATTCCGACAGAACACTGAAGCTTTCTTT. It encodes CASSQQFRQNTEAFF.